This is a list of T cell receptor beta chains from one sample in a study of Ad26.COV2.S vaccination and SARS-CoV-2 variants. The method was immunoSEQ multiplex PCR; TCRdb's version includes in-frame clones alone and lacks a portion of them. The sample contains a few hundred thousand clones, under 90% of which appear only once. The specimen comprised peripheral blood, sampled in a trial of Ad26.COV2.S vaccine versus placebo. These receptors originate from a person aged 18 to 59 who received the Ad26.COV2.S COVID-19 vaccine or a placebo. Both conserved end residues are trimmed from each CDR3. The order of the fields is CDR3 protein, V gene, J gene.

ASSQNQGMGGYT	TRBV3-1/TRBV3-2	TRBJ1-2
ASSFGSQGETQY	TRBV5-1	TRBJ2-5
ASSVLAGGGDYEQY	TRBV6-1	TRBJ2-7
SVPRPDRGVQETQY	TRBV29-1	TRBJ2-5
ASSQTTGQETQY	TRBV4-1	TRBJ2-5
ASSVVLLGTIY	TRBV9	TRBJ1-3
ASSVGLAGGGQETQY	TRBV5-1	TRBJ2-5
SATAGGYEQY	TRBV29-1	TRBJ2-7
ASSLGVERWGRDTEAF	TRBV5-6	TRBJ1-1
ASRRTSGADTQY	TRBV6-5	TRBJ2-3
ATSGPDRGRNEAF	TRBV15	TRBJ1-1
ASSSSTTSSYEQY	TRBV5-1	TRBJ2-7
ASSSETRRSYNEQF	TRBV6-2/TRBV6-3	TRBJ2-1
ASLVGEETQY	TRBV2	TRBJ2-5
AISHRDRRGYEQF	TRBV10-3	TRBJ2-1
ASSQGTGAYEQY	TRBV3-1/TRBV3-2	TRBJ2-7
ASSAQTGWGTEAF	TRBV19	TRBJ1-1
AISGSGTAREQY	TRBV10-3	TRBJ2-7
ASSPDRGYGYT	TRBV7-3	TRBJ1-2
ASSPRGTGATNYGYT	TRBV4-1	TRBJ1-2
ASSVGATDTQY	TRBV9	TRBJ2-3
ASSSTGVSPLH	TRBV3-1/TRBV3-2	TRBJ1-6
ASSWGRDTQY	TRBV19	TRBJ2-3
ASSLRFGNSPLH	TRBV27	TRBJ1-6
ASSPDRVYGYT	TRBV18	TRBJ1-2
ATSRLSLWAGGNEKLF	TRBV15	TRBJ1-4
ASSPIGVGEQY	TRBV18	TRBJ2-7
ASSPDRPDQPQH	TRBV5-1	TRBJ1-5
ASSLLAGGSNEQF	TRBV5-1	TRBJ2-1
ASSGLAGTYEQY	TRBV2	TRBJ2-7
ASSLTGDTEAF	TRBV5-4	TRBJ1-1
ASSQDRGHDQPQH	TRBV4-2	TRBJ1-5
ASSLGGPGADTQY	TRBV5-6	TRBJ2-3
ASSRVGEPF	TRBV2	TRBJ2-1
AFRGSSYGYT	TRBV7-9	TRBJ1-2
ASSLAGNTEAF	TRBV27	TRBJ1-1
ASSGGTGGHEQY	TRBV5-1	TRBJ2-7
ASKGAMNTEAF	TRBV27	TRBJ1-1
ASTPGGTGNQPQH	TRBV19	TRBJ1-5
AWSIPGQEAF	TRBV30	TRBJ1-1
ASSSEGHYGYT	TRBV5-1	TRBJ1-2
ASTPQGVGYGYT	TRBV2	TRBJ1-2
ASRPTATNEKLF	TRBV2	TRBJ1-4
ASSRGDRGQETQY	TRBV7-9	TRBJ2-5
ASSETGVAGYT	TRBV6-1	TRBJ1-2
ASSLVGRENEQY	TRBV5-1	TRBJ2-7
AWSRQDYYGYT	TRBV30	TRBJ1-2
ASSLDKTSSYNSPLH	TRBV3-1/TRBV3-2	TRBJ1-6
ASSKGLGGGYEETQY	TRBV6-2/TRBV6-3	TRBJ2-5
ASSPSPGGRYNEQF	TRBV18	TRBJ2-1
ASSEDRIPRGYT	TRBV3-1/TRBV3-2	TRBJ1-2
ASSHRTGLEKLF	TRBV3-1/TRBV3-2	TRBJ1-4
ASSLQGAQPQH	TRBV7-9	TRBJ1-5
ATSDAVPGQGLYTEAF	TRBV24-1	TRBJ1-1
ASRTGRNTEAF	TRBV19	TRBJ1-1
AWSWGVEAF	TRBV30	TRBJ1-1
ASSLRGSGTGELF	TRBV5-1	TRBJ2-2
ASSRYRDSPLH	TRBV10-1	TRBJ1-6
ASSTGHRYEQY	TRBV7-6	TRBJ2-7
ASSRGTPGTQY	TRBV3-1/TRBV3-2	TRBJ2-3